Below, 20 T cell receptor beta chains from the same sample are listed, as sequenced in a study of tissue T cells after allogeneic stem cell transplantation. Assay: immunoSEQ multiplex PCR; the TCRdb copy retains only in-frame clones and omits some. This repertoire shows about 4,100 clones, roughly 73% found once; its top ten account for approximately 11%. Steroid-refractory graft-versus-host disease after allogeneic hematopoietic cell transplant qualified adults for prospective research-autopsy enrollment. The sample consisted of esophageal tissue, taken at autopsy. These receptor sequences come from an older male patient with steroid-refractory graft-versus-host disease after an allogeneic stem cell transplant. Some T cells may trace back to the graft donor.

About this clone itself: Additional DNA sequences in this sample encode the identical CDR3. The V call is TRBV10-3, the J call TRBJ2-7; a weak D match, TRBD1 (6 bases). CDR3 size: 15 residues. Germline CDR1 ENHRY, CDR2 SYGVKD. The ends were cut back, 0 bases at V and 2 bases at J, with 11 bases in the middle. CDR3 bases: TGTGCCATCAGTGAGTCTAAGGGACAAACCTACGAGCAGTACTTC. This translates into CAISESKGQTYEQYF.

The J gene is TRBJ1-3, the V gene TRBV21-1. TRBV21-1 is an annotated pseudogene. This CDR3 is 17 amino acids long. The CDR3 DNA is TGTGCCAGCAGCAAAGTAGGAGGGGCGGACTCTGGAAACACCATATATTTT. Protein sequence: CASSKVGGADSGNTIYF.

This clone has a single count. The chain links TRBV6-5 to TRBJ2-5; 8 bases map to TRBD2. Germline CDR1 is MNHEY and CDR2 is SVGAGI. The CDR3 spans 16 residues. Trimming at V came to 0 bases and at J to 2 bases, leaving 5 bases not matched to a gene. CDR3 sequence reads: CASSYSTGGYQETQYF. CDR3 sequence (DNA): TGTGCCAGCAGTTACTCCACGGGGGGGTATCAAGAGACCCAGTACTTC.

This chain links TRBV28 with TRBJ1-5; 7 bases are shared with TRBD1. With V trimmed by 5 bases and J by 11 bases, 6 bases remained unmatched. CDR1 MDHEN and CDR2 SYDVKM come from the germline V gene. The CDR3 covers 12 residues. CDR3 region: CASSLYRGTQHF. CDR3 nucleotide sequence: TGTGCCAGCAGTCTTTACAGGGGTACCCAGCATTTT. The entire variable domain, with the rest obtained from reference TRBV28 and TRBJ1-5, is as follows: DVKVTQSSRYLVKRTGEKVFLECVQDMDHENMFWYRQDPGLGLRLIYFSYDVKMKEKGDIPEGYSVSREKKERFSLILESASTNQTSMYLCASSLYRGTQHFGDGTRLSIL.

The chain is built from TRBV9 and TRBJ1-3, with unresolved D. Trimming left V 3 bases short and J 0 bases short, with 7 bases between. Looked up from germline, CDR1 is SGDLS and CDR2 is YYNGEE. The CDR3 consists of 14 residues. CDR3 residues: CASSAWRSGNTIYF. CDR3 nucleotides: TGTGCCAGCAGCGCCTGGCGCTCTGGAAACACCATATATTTT.

The chain has TRBV28 and TRBJ1-5; a possible D gene is TRBD1 (6 bases). Looked up from germline, CDR1 is MDHEN and CDR2 is SYDVKM. CDR3 length equals 17 residues. Trimming took 1 base from V and 4 from J, leaving 17 bases between them. The CDR3 nucleotides are TGTGCCAGCAGTTTATTGAGGGGGGATGTGGGAAATCAGCCCCAGCATTTT. It is translated as CASSLLRGDVGNQPQHF.

This chain uses TRBV7-9 with TRBJ2-1, with 9 nucleotides matching TRBD1. V was clipped by 1 base and J by 5 bases; unmatched bases: 3. This CDR3 is 15 amino acids long. Germline loops: CDR1 SEHNR, CDR2 FQNEAQ (reference sequence). In DNA, the CDR3 is TGTGCCAGCAGCTTAGTATGGGACAGGGACAATGAGCAGTTCTTC. It codes for CASSLVWDRDNEQFF.

The chain joins TRBV4-1 to TRBJ1-2, with 12 bases matching TRBD1. The CDR3 spans 17 residues. V lost 4 bases, J lost 5 bases, and 11 bases stayed unmatched. Germline V gene data show CDR1 as MGHRA and CDR2 as YSYEKL. CDR3: CASSPSGTGGLWYGYTF. In DNA form, the CDR3 reads TGCGCCAGCAGCCCCAGCGGGACAGGGGGCCTTTGGTATGGCTACACCTTC.

This chain connects TRBV4-2 to TRBJ2-7, with TRBD1 matching over 8 bases. CDR1 is LGHNA and CDR2 is YNFKEQ in the germline V gene. The CDR3 contains 15 residues. After removal of 3 bases from V and 1 base from J, the junction contained 5 bases not matched to a gene. The CDR3 region has the DNA TGTGCCAGCAGCCAGCGGGACAGGAGATCCTACGAGCAGTACTTC. Its translation is CASSQRDRRSYEQYF.

The CDR3 DNA reads TGTGCCAGCTCCCAAACAGGGGGCCCTGGAAACACCATATATTTT. It yields the protein CASSQTGGPGNTIYF. V gene TRBV18 combines with J gene TRBJ1-3; 9 bases agree with TRBD1. From germline, CDR1 is KGHSH and CDR2 LQKENI. Germline trimming cut 6 bases from V and 2 bases from J; bases unmatched to any gene: 5. The CDR3 is made up of 15 amino acids.

The chain is built from TRBV30 and TRBJ1-3, with TRBD1 matching over 7 bases. V shed 1 base and J 0 bases; nucleotides not matched to a gene: 18. The length of the CDR3 is 20 residues. CDR1 GTSNPN and CDR2 SVGIG come from the germline V gene (reference sequence). This CDR3 is CAWSAFTGDFGRYSGNTIYF. The CDR3 DNA reads TGTGCCTGGAGTGCATTTACAGGGGACTTCGGGCGATACTCTGGAAACACCATATATTTT.

This rearrangement joins TRBV4-2 to TRBJ2-5; maybe TRBD1 (5 bases). Germline V gene lookup returns CDR1 LGHNA and CDR2 YNFKEQ. The CDR3 covers 17 residues. V lost 0 bases, J lost 7 bases, and 21 bases lay in between. The CDR3 DNA reads TGTGCCAGCAGCCAAGATATCCTAGGGGAAGCCATAGCGACCCAGTACTTC. It is translated as CASSQDILGEAIATQYF.

The chain couples TRBV28 to TRBJ2-2; TRBD1 matches at 8 bases. The germline CDR1 and CDR2 sequences are MDHEN and SYDVKM. The length of the CDR3 is 15 residues. J was trimmed by 4 bases and V by 6 bases; bases with no gene match: 7. The CDR3: CASRPTGEGTGELFF. In DNA, the CDR3 is TGTGCCAGCAGACCGACAGGGGAAGGCACCGGGGAGCTGTTTTTT.

The chain couples TRBV15 to TRBJ1-2, with D maybe TRBD1 (6 bases). The CDR3 extends over 15 amino acids. V shed 0 bases and J shed 2 bases, with 10 bases lying between them. Germline values: CDR1 LNHNV, CDR2 YYDKDF (reference sequence). CDR3 DNA sequence: TGTGCCACCAGCAGAGATCGGCAGGGGAACTATGGCTACACCTTC. Protein product: CATSRDRQGNYGYTF.

This clone was observed once. At one end the junction does not follow the germline gene, possibly because of a read error. V gene TRBV7-2 combines with J gene TRBJ2-2; tentative D call: TRBD2 (5 bases). The CDR3 has 16 amino acids. Germline V CDR1 and CDR2: SGHTA, FQGNSA. The CDR3 sequence is CASSLAFAPNTGELFF. CDR3 coding DNA: TGTGCCAGCAGCCTAGCCTTCGCTCCGAACACCGGGGAGCTGTTTTTT.

Concerning this clone: Other DNA variants within this sample encode the same CDR3. The rearrangement links TRBV27 to TRBJ2-6; D is ambiguous. CDR1 is MNHEY, CDR2 SMNVEV, per germline (reference sequence). This CDR3 is 16 amino acids long. The V end lost 4 bases, the J end lost 0 bases, and 10 bases lay between the germline ends. DNA of the CDR3: TGTGCCAGCAGTTCGGGTCGCCTCTCTGGGGCCAACGTCCTGACTTTC. It codes for CASSSGRLSGANVLTF.

In regard to this clone: Other DNA sequences of this sample code for an identical CDR3. The chain uses TRBV28 and TRBJ2-7; tentative D call: TRBD1 (5 bases). V was shortened by 7 bases and J by 4 bases, with 8 bases between the two germline ends. The CDR3 sequence is 11 residues long. CDR1 is MDHEN, CDR2 SYDVKM, per germline. The CDR3 loop reads CASTTGYEQYF. CDR3 DNA: TGTGCCAGCACAACAGGATACGAGCAGTACTTC.

The V call is TRBV11-3, the J call TRBJ2-7, with 9 bases fitting TRBD1. Losses at the gene ends were 4 bases for V and 2 bases for J; bases not matched to a gene: 6. This CDR3 comprises 15 residues. Germline-derived CDR1 and CDR2 are SGHNT and YENEEA. The CDR3 DNA is TGTGCCAGCAGCTCAAGCCGGGACAGGGCCTACGAGCAGTACTTC. It is translated as CASSSSRDRAYEQYF.

The CDR3 region has the DNA TGTGCCAGCAGCGTTGGCCGGGACAAACTTATCTATGGCTACACCTTC. It codes for CASSVGRDKLIYGYTF. V is TRBV9 and J is TRBJ1-2; possibly TRBD1 for D (6 bases). Germline CDR1 and CDR2: SGDLS and YYNGEE. CDR3 size: 16 residues. Trimming removed 2 bases from V and 4 bases from J, with 18 bases in between. Full variable domain (remainder filled in from reference TRBV9 and TRBJ1-2): DSGVTQTPKHLITATGQRVTLRCSPRSGDLSVYWYQQSLDQGLQFLIQYYNGEERAKGNILERFSAQQFPDLHSELNLSSLELGDSALYFCASSVGRDKLIYGYTFGSGTRLTVV.

This clone was seen just once. V gene TRBV6-5 combines with J gene TRBJ2-5, with unresolved D. Germline V gene lookup returns CDR1 MNHEY and CDR2 SVGAGI. Trimming cost V 0 bases and J 5 bases, with 7 bases left between them. The CDR3 covers 13 residues. This CDR3 is CASSYSDGETQYF. For the CDR3, the DNA is TGTGCCAGCAGTTACTCAGATGGCGAGACCCAGTACTTC.